These 28 T cell receptor beta chains share one sample of origin, sequenced in a study of blood T cell repertoires in COVID-19. Clones were read by immunoSEQ multiplex PCR, and TCRdb kept only the in-frame ones, dropping some. The sample yields 130,000 or so clones, 80% to 90% seen once. The specimen sequenced was PBMCs or T cells enriched from blood (not recorded which). These receptors all come from a man aged 35-49 years with acute COVID-19.

V gene TRBV20-1 combines with J gene TRBJ2-1; D is undetermined. The germline V and J ends were trimmed by 5 bases and 4 bases, with 6 bases remaining between them. Germline loops: CDR1 DFQATT, CDR2 SNEGSKA (reference sequence). This CDR3 spans 11 amino acids. DNA for the CDR3: TGCAGTGCTGTTATATACAATGAGCAGTTCTTC. Protein sequence: CSAVIYNEQFF.

The rearrangement links TRBV7-2 to TRBJ1-2; D is unclear. The V gene lost 5 bases and the J gene lost 8 bases, with 15 bases spanning the gap. CDR1 SGHTA and CDR2 FQGNSA come from the germline V gene. CDR3 length: 13 amino acids. CDR3 DNA sequence: TGTGCCAGCAGCCAGCGGGGTATCGACGGCTACACCTTC. It is translated as CASSQRGIDGYTF.

The chain employs TRBV30 and TRBJ1-1, with 9 nucleotides matching TRBD1. The germline V gene encodes CDR1 GTSNPN and CDR2 SVGIG (reference sequence). J was trimmed by 3 bases and V by 4 bases; bases with no gene match: 6. CDR3 length: 14 amino acids. Written as DNA, the CDR3 is TGTGCCTGGACCGGAGGACAGGGGTACACTGAAGCTTTCTTT. It encodes CAWTGGQGYTEAFF.

The genes are TRBV7-9 and TRBJ1-2; TRBD1 agrees at 8 bases. Germline V gives CDR1 SEHNR, CDR2 FQNEAQ (reference sequence). V lost 3 bases, J lost 4 bases, and 7 bases stayed unmatched. This CDR3 has 15 amino acids. CDR3 DNA sequence: TGTGCCAGCAGCTTCCCCGGACAGGGTGGCTATGGCTACACCTTC. Translating it yields CASSFPGQGGYGYTF.

This clone turned up a few times. The sample carries other DNA sequences with the same CDR3. J is TRBJ2-3 and V is TRBV6-1; 8 bases align to TRBD2. CDR3 length: 15 amino acids. Germline V lookup: CDR1 MNHNS, CDR2 SASEGT. The V gene end was trimmed by 1 base and the J gene end by 1 base; junction bases not matched to a gene: 1. Written as DNA, the CDR3 is TGTGCCAGCAGTGAAGAAGCGGGGGGCACAGATACGCAGTATTTT. Translated, it gives CASSEEAGGTDTQYF.

V gene TRBV7-9 combines with J gene TRBJ2-5; D uncertain. Trimming removed 5 bases at V and 4 bases at J, with 14 bases between. The CDR3 has 14 residues. Germline assignment: CDR1 SEHNR and CDR2 FQNEAQ (reference sequence). The chain's CDR3 is CASSREPLSETQYF. The CDR3 bases are TGTGCCAGCAGCCGAGAACCACTATCAGAGACCCAGTACTTC.

CDR3 loop: CASSLLWREGTDTQYF. CDR3 nucleotide sequence: TGTGCCAGCAGCTTGTTATGGCGGGAGGGCACAGATACGCAGTATTTT. V is TRBV5-6 and J is TRBJ2-3; 8 positions agree with TRBD2. The CDR3 spans 16 residues. Germline V gene data show CDR1 as SGHDT and CDR2 as YYEEEE. Trimming cost V 1 base and J 1 base; bases outside gene matches: 5.

The chain couples TRBV2 to TRBJ2-5; 13 bases map to TRBD2. This CDR3 contains 15 residues. With V trimmed by 7 bases and J by 1 base, 3 bases remained unmatched. Germline CDR1 and CDR2: SNHLY and FYNNEI. The CDR3 region has the DNA TGTGCCAGCACTCGACTAGCGGGGGGCCAAGAGACCCAGTACTTC. This sequence encodes CASTRLAGGQETQYF.

V usage is TRBV6-4 and J usage is TRBJ1-2, with 8 bases lining up with TRBD1. V lost 6 bases, J lost 5 bases, and 11 bases stayed unmatched. CDR1 MRHNA and CDR2 SNTAGT come from the germline V gene. The CDR3 is made up of 15 amino acids. CDR3 protein: CASSLTGQGGYGYTF. The CDR3 DNA reads TGTGCCAGCAGCCTGACCGGACAGGGAGGGTATGGCTACACCTTC.

V is TRBV12-3 or TRBV12-4 and J is TRBJ2-2; TRBD1 aligns across 7 bases. The CDR3 extends over 13 amino acids. V lost 2 bases to trimming and J lost 6 bases; unmatched junction nucleotides: 0. The CDR3 DNA follows: TGTGCCAGCAGTTTACAGGGGGCCGGGGAGCTGTTTTTT. This translates into CASSLQGAGELFF.

The chain has TRBV6-5 and TRBJ1-2, with D possibly TRBD1 on 5 matching bases. V lost 2 bases to trimming and J lost 5 bases, with 15 bases between them. The CDR3 length is 15 residues. CDR1 is MNHEY, CDR2 SVGAGI, per germline. Written as DNA, the CDR3 is TGTGCCAGCAGTTACGCGGCAGGGTCCTTTTATGGCTACACCTTC. Protein: CASSYAAGSFYGYTF.

This sequence joins TRBV11-2 and TRBJ1-1, with 7 bases lining up with TRBD1. The CDR3 totals 17 residues. Germline trimming cut 1 base from V and 0 bases from J; bases unmatched to any gene: 8. Germline lookup yields CDR1 SGHAT and CDR2 FQNNGV. In DNA, the CDR3 is TGTGCCAGCAGCTTAGTGACCCCCGGGACAGTGAACACTGAAGCTTTCTTT. Amino acid sequence: CASSLVTPGTVNTEAFF.

V usage is TRBV29-1 and J usage is TRBJ1-2; tentatively, D is TRBD1 (5 bases). The CDR3 runs 13 residues. The germline V gene encodes CDR1 SQVTM and CDR2 ANQGSEA. With 0 bases removed from V and 7 bases from J, the gap between germline ends came to 12 bases. CDR3 region: CSVEEQAGLGYTF. CDR3 sequence (DNA): TGCAGCGTTGAAGAACAGGCGGGGCTTGGCTACACCTTC.

The V call is TRBV27, the J call TRBJ1-2; D perhaps matches TRBD1 (5 bases). Germline assignment: CDR1 MNHEY and CDR2 SMNVEV (reference sequence). V dropped 5 bases and J dropped 4 bases, with 17 bases sitting between them. There are 15 residues in the CDR3. Here the CDR3 reads CASSRQTTAVYGYTF. CDR3 nucleotides: TGTGCCAGCAGTCGACAAACGACAGCTGTCTATGGCTACACCTTC.

The CDR3 DNA sequence: TGTGCCAGCAGTGAATCCCGGTTTTATGGCTACACCTTC. Residues: CASSESRFYGYTF. This chain links TRBV25-1 with TRBJ1-2; D is ambiguous. V dropped 1 base and J dropped 5 bases, with 8 bases sitting between them. Germline CDR1 reads MGHDK; CDR2 reads SYGVNS. This CDR3 has 13 residues.

V usage is TRBV7-9 and J usage is TRBJ2-7, with 10 bases fitting TRBD1. CDR1 and CDR2 (germline): SEHNR, FQNEAQ (reference sequence). CDR3 length: 14 residues. Trimming cost V 5 bases and J 7 bases; bases outside gene matches: 8. The CDR3: CASSGRDRGMEQYF. The DNA of the CDR3 is TGTGCCAGCAGCGGCCGGGACAGGGGAATGGAGCAGTACTTC.

CDR3 sequence reads: CASRVTSTSVEQYF. The DNA for the CDR3 is TGTGCCAGCAGGGTGACTAGCACATCTGTCGAGCAGTACTTC. The gene calls are TRBV2 and TRBJ2-7; 7 bases are shared with TRBD2. This CDR3 has 14 amino acids. Per germline, CDR1 SNHLY and CDR2 FYNNEI. J gave up 6 bases and V 6 bases, and 11 bases lay outside the gene matches.

This chain joins TRBV19 and TRBJ1-1, with 8 bases matching TRBD1. J lost 5 bases, V lost 3 bases, and 14 bases had no gene match. This CDR3 has 17 residues. Germline lookup yields CDR1 LNHDA and CDR2 SQIVND (reference sequence). In nucleotides, the CDR3 is TGTGCCAGTAGTATTTTGATGACAGGGGAAGCGGGAACTGAAGCTTTCTTT. Its translation: CASSILMTGEAGTEAFF.

The chain is built from TRBV19 and TRBJ2-2; D is possibly TRBD1 (5 bases). Per germline, CDR1 LNHDA and CDR2 SQIVND (reference sequence). The CDR3 totals 11 residues. Trimming shortened V by 7 bases and J by 5 bases, and 5 bases separated the two germline ends. As DNA, the CDR3 is TGTGCCAGTAAGGGGACCGGGGAGCTGTTTTTT. Translated, it gives CASKGTGELFF.

The sample holds a few counts of this clone. This chain connects TRBV19 to TRBJ1-4; 7 nucleotides agree with TRBD1. The CDR3 runs to 14 residues. V was pared by 6 bases and J by 8 bases, with 9 bases of the junction left unmatched. Germline V gene lookup returns CDR1 LNHDA and CDR2 SQIVND (reference sequence). The CDR3 nucleotides are TGTGCCAGTAGGCTCACAGGGGCTGGGGAAAAACTGTTTTTT. Amino acids: CASRLTGAGEKLFF. The full variable domain, its missing parts supplied by reference TRBV19 and TRBJ1-4, is DGGITQSPKYLFRKEGQNVTLSCEQNLNHDAMYWYRQDPGQGLRLIYYSQIVNDFQKGDIAEGYSVSREKKESFPLTVTSAQKNPTAFYLCASRLTGAGEKLFFGSGTQLSVL.

This clone was counted many times. A junction boundary mismatches the germline segment, possibly from a read error. The chain links TRBV7-9 to TRBJ1-1, with D unresolved. This CDR3 contains 11 residues. Germline V gene data show CDR1 as SEHNR and CDR2 as FQNEAQ (reference sequence). Here the CDR3 DNA reads TGTGCCAGCAGCTCACAAATTGGGCCACATTTT. This translates into CASSSQIGPHF.

The chain is built from TRBV6-4 and TRBJ2-7, with D uncertain. V lost 4 bases to trimming and J lost 0 bases, with 10 bases between them. The CDR3 length is 14 residues. Germline V CDR1 and CDR2: MRHNA, SNTAGT. CDR3 sequence: CASSGCRSSYEQYF. CDR3 bases: TGTGCCAGCAGTGGATGTAGGAGCTCCTACGAGCAGTACTTC.

The rearrangement links TRBV27 to TRBJ1-1; D perhaps matches TRBD1 (5 bases). V was shortened by 6 bases and J by 0 bases, with 14 bases between the two germline ends. CDR1 is MNHEY, CDR2 SMNVEV, per germline (reference sequence). The CDR3 consists of 15 residues. Here the CDR3 reads CASSPLKGLNTEAFF. The CDR3 DNA is TGTGCCAGCAGCCCCCTAAAGGGGCTGAACACTGAAGCTTTCTTT.

The V and J genes are TRBV5-1 and TRBJ1-2, with D uncertain. Looked up from germline, CDR1 is SGHRS and CDR2 is YFSETQ. The CDR3 contains 13 residues. The V gene lost 4 bases and the J gene lost 5 bases, with 12 bases spanning the gap. The CDR3, as DNA: TGCGCCAGCAGCCCCCCCGCCGGTTATGGCTACACCTTC. It is translated as CASSPPAGYGYTF.

V is TRBV19 and J is TRBJ2-2; D uncertain. CDR3 length: 9 residues. The germline V gene encodes CDR1 LNHDA and CDR2 SQIVND (reference sequence). V was shortened by 9 bases and J by 7 bases, with 3 bases between the two germline ends. The CDR3 DNA sequence: TGTGCCAGACACGGGGAGCTGTTTTTT. This encodes CARHGELFF.

J is TRBJ2-4 and V is TRBV5-6, with D possibly being TRBD1 (5 bases). The V gene lost 4 bases and the J gene lost 7 bases, with 12 bases spanning the gap. The CDR3 is 13 amino acids. Germline V gene lookup returns CDR1 SGHDT and CDR2 YYEEEE. This chain's CDR3 is CASSPQVGNIQYF. As DNA, the CDR3 is TGTGCCAGCAGCCCACAGGTCGGGAACATTCAGTACTTC.

The chain employs TRBV18 and TRBJ1-3; D might be TRBD1 (5 bases). Per the germline V gene, CDR1 is KGHSH and CDR2 is LQKENI. The CDR3 spans 15 residues. V dropped 3 bases and J dropped 4 bases, with 13 bases sitting between them. The CDR3 is CASSPLDSEGNTIYF. The CDR3 coding sequence is TGTGCCAGCTCACCTCTAGACAGCGAAGGAAACACCATATATTTT.

The chain recombines TRBV3-1 (or the pseudogene TRBV3-2) with TRBJ1-1; 8 bases line up with TRBD1. The V segment lost 2 bases and the J segment 6 bases; nucleotides outside the gene matches: 5. In germline, CDR1 is LGHDT, CDR2 YNNKEL (reference sequence). The CDR3 length is 14 residues. CDR3 nucleotides: TGTGCCAGCAGCCAAAGGACAGGGTTTGCTGAAGCTTTCTTT. It encodes CASSQRTGFAEAFF.